Presented here are 7 T cell receptor beta chains from one specimen sequenced in a study of cytomegalovirus exposure and HLA in healthy donors. The PCR ran on 60 Vbeta and 13 Jbeta primers. Some clones are missing from TCRdb's copy, which holds only in-frame ones; the method was immunoSEQ multiplex PCR. The table lists around 180,000 clones, about 80% of them singletons. Sequencing was done on a sample of PBMCs. The origin of the receptors is a man between 18 and 35 years old in good health and CMV-seronegative.

The V call is TRBV7-2, the J call TRBJ2-7; no firm D call. Trimming pared 1 base from V and 3 bases from J, leaving 25 bases between. Germline assignment: CDR1 SGHTA and CDR2 FQGNSA. This CDR3 is built from 19 residues. CDR3 DNA sequence: TGTGCCAGCAGCTTAGACCCCTTCAGATACCGGGTTGAGGACTACGAGCAGTACTTC. Translating it yields CASSLDPFRYRVEDYEQYF. The variable domain in full, with the rest retrieved from reference TRBV7-2 and TRBJ2-7, is GAGVSQSPSNKVTEKGKDVELRCDPISGHTALYWYRQSLGQGLEFLIYFQGNSAPDKSGLPSDRFSAERTGGSVSTLTIQRTQQEDSAVYLCASSLDPFRYRVEDYEQYFGPGTRLTVT.

The chain has TRBV10-3 and TRBJ2-3, with D possibly TRBD1 on 6 matching bases. CDR3 length equals 15 residues. Deletions cut 2 bases from V and 2 bases from J, with 11 bases between. Germline V gives CDR1 ENHRY, CDR2 SYGVKD. CDR3 in DNA: TGTGCCATCAGTGAGGGGGCAGGGGACACAGATACGCAGTATTTT. It yields the protein CAISEGAGDTDTQYF.

This clone was seen just once. The chain is built from TRBV6-6 and TRBJ1-2; D gene uncertain. Trimming took 10 bases from V and 1 from J, leaving 10 bases between them. Germline loops: CDR1 MNHNY, CDR2 SVGAGI (reference sequence). This CDR3 spans 12 amino acids. The CDR3 DNA reads as TGTGCCACCAACAAAATTAACTATGGCTACACCTTC. Encoded protein: CATNKINYGYTF.

The chain has TRBV9 and TRBJ1-1; D remains unclear. V lost 4 bases and J lost 4, with 17 bases in between. Germline loops: CDR1 SGDLS, CDR2 YYNGEE. The CDR3 length is 15 residues. DNA for the CDR3: TGTGCCAGCAGCCCCAGTAACGGGGTAGGCACTGAAGCTTTCTTT. Its translation: CASSPSNGVGTEAFF.

This clone appeared a few times. The chain recombines TRBV6-6 with TRBJ2-1, with 7 bases identical to TRBD2. CDR1 is MNHNY, CDR2 SVGAGI, per germline (reference sequence). Trimming at V came to 6 bases and at J to 6 bases, leaving 11 bases not matched to a gene. There are 15 residues in the CDR3. Here the CDR3 DNA reads TGTGCCAGCAGGTCGTGGCGGGAGAGGAGCAATGAGCAGTTCTTC. It yields the protein CASRSWRERSNEQFF.

The gene calls are TRBV5-1 and TRBJ2-3, with 7 nucleotides matching TRBD1. The trim removed 0 bases at V and 3 bases at J, leaving 7 bases unmatched. The CDR3 length is 16 residues. Germline V CDR1 and CDR2: SGHRS, YFSETQ. The CDR3 protein is CASSLGGGRFTDTQYF. CDR3 nucleotide sequence: TGCGCCAGCAGCTTGGGAGGGGGCCGTTTTACAGATACGCAGTATTTT.

The chain combines TRBV19 with TRBJ2-4; 9 bases are a match to TRBD1. V lost 3 bases and J lost 2; bases outside the gene matches: 5. Germline V CDR1 and CDR2: LNHDA, SQIVND (reference sequence). This CDR3 has 16 residues. The DNA for the CDR3 is TGTGCCAGTAGTATTATTGACAGGGGGTCCAAAAACATTCAGTACTTC. Translating gives CASSIIDRGSKNIQYF. Together with reference TRBV19 and TRBJ2-4, the CDR3 gives the full variable domain: DGGITQSPKYLFRKEGQNVTLSCEQNLNHDAMYWYRQDPGQGLRLIYYSQIVNDFQKGDIAEGYSVSREKKESFPLTVTSAQKNPTAFYLCASSIIDRGSKNIQYFGAGTRLSVL.